A single T cell receptor (beta chain) is shown here with its context. This clonotype was found many times. There is no known antigen for this receptor. Base qualities were left out, and no much larger clone turns up one base away. The data originate from a study of regulatory T cells in long-lasting Graves disease (dated by TCRdb to the early 2020s). With regard to the full study: Antithyroid drugs had been taken for less than 3 months by newly diagnosed Graves' disease patients. A total of about 33 samples were covered by TCR sequencing, comprising some 13 persistent and around 20 newly diagnosed Graves' disease patients. Patients with persistent Graves' disease were compared with patients with newly diagnosed Graves' disease using TCR sequencing and RNA sequencing of peripheral blood. The study took place in China and was registered as a clinical trial. What the study reported, not specific to this receptor: Persistent disease showed preferential use of TRBV28, TRBJ1-2 and TRBJ2-5, whereas newly diagnosed disease favored TRBV20-1 and TRBJ2-1. The small sample size was acknowledged by the authors as a limitation that may reduce accuracy. Compared with newly diagnosed patients, persistent Graves' disease patients had lower TCR Shannon entropy and fewer highly expanded clones, which suggests clonal expansion. Patients with persistent disease shared more public clonotypes (about 2,900) than newly diagnosed patients did (nearly 1,000). Sequencing and analysis were restricted to the TCR beta chain. The study examined only peripheral blood because the primary lesion, thyroid tissue, could not be accessed.

According to the study, the label for this sample's time point signals: newly diagnosed GD, antithyroid drugs for less than 3 months. RNA was extracted from PBMCs in TRIzol for both TCR sequencing and RNA sequencing. Graves' disease was diagnosed according to American Thyroid Association guidelines. The patients came from an endocrinology department in Xi'an, China. Each patient gave 9 to 10 milliliters of peripheral blood, collected in an EDTA anticoagulant tube. PBMCs were isolated by Ficoll Paque Plus density gradient separation without further T cell sorting. An Agilent 2100 Bioanalyzer and agarose gel were used to check RNA quality, and a NanoDrop 2000 was used to measure RNA concentration. Trimming removed 5 bases from V and 0 bases from J, leaving 10 bases between the germline ends. Counted from cysteine to phenylalanine, this CDR3 has 13 amino acids. CDR3 DNA only is kept here, 39 bases in frame from base 1. The germline V gene (reference sequence) sets CDR1 to GTSNPN and CDR2 to SVGIG.

The library relied on multiplex PCR. Sequenced using an Illumina HiSeq 4000. iRepertoire HTBI primers and Arm-PCR amplification of CDR3 regions were used to construct TCR beta libraries. Before sequencing, the PCR products underwent gel purification. In the original analysis: Gene usage analysis of CDR3 amino acid clonotypes relied on the 60 or so TRBV and over 13 TRBJ segments identified across samples. COPE and FqMerger were used to merge the filtered high-quality paired reads into contigs. BLAST was used to align contigs to IMGT TRBV, TRBD and TRBJ reference genes, and CDR3 was defined according to IMGT. Highly expanded clones were defined as clonotypes with a frequency above 0.1%. Shannon entropy served as the measure of repertoire diversity, while the Gini coefficient captured V-J evenness. Public clonotypes were defined as clonotypes shared by more than one individual. TCRdb's own reprocessing of the public reads used fastp at Q25 and MiXCR and kept productive beta chains. Rows are combined by CDR3 protein, so each entry shows the most common genes and DNA. None of the V and J calls come from the authors' own analysis; TCRdb made them. The table for this sample lists roughly 420,000 distinct CDR3 sequences; roughly 15% of them were counted only once. Less than 30% of the sample goes to the ten largest clones.

The sample was also linked to a second study, of T cells in Graves' hyperthyroidism and ophthalmopathy. From the second report: Stable Graves' hyperthyroidism was defined as no progression to ophthalmopathy during 18 months of follow-up. The hyperthyroidism patients were between 18 and 65 years old and newly diagnosed, with a disease duration of less than 2 months. The study excluded patients with uncontrolled infections, other autoimmune diseases, pregnancy or lactation. Diagnoses were based on clinical symptoms, serum thyroxine and TRAb, thyroid ultrasound and orbital computed tomography. A first-round RT-PCR of the TCR CDR3 used the HTBI primer set with the Qiagen OneStep RT-PCR kit. Most expanded thyroid clonotypes (frequency above 0.001) were also detected in blood, a finding suggesting that blood repertoires may reflect thyroid immune responses. A model built on a 13 V-J signature distinguished ophthalmopathy from stable hyperthyroidism, reaching 87.88% sensitivity and under 84% specificity in cross-validation and 80%/75% in testing. In validation, the model predicted progression to ophthalmopathy a median of about 6.8 months before onset, with about 67% sensitivity and 72.22% specificity. To identify distinguishing TCR V-J signatures, a discovery cohort of 90 to 100 patients was used, comprising 43 with Graves' ophthalmopathy and around 60 with stable Graves' hyperthyroidism. Whether ophthalmopathy could be predicted prospectively was tested in an independent validation cohort made up of roughly 19 hyperthyroidism patients plus 17 patients who later progressed to ophthalmopathy. The roughly 100 discovery patients were divided at random into training and test sets in a 7:3 ratio. In addition, the study compared T-cell repertoires in thyroid tissue and in blood from about six Graves' hyperthyroidism patients. After blood sampling, hyperthyroidism patients were treated with methimazole at a starting dose of 30 mg daily, and ophthalmopathy patients were treated with high-dose intravenous methylprednisolone. The libraries were constructed in a second round of multiplex PCR and then size-selected and purified. Sequencing of the libraries was done on an Illumina HiSeq2000 using paired-end 100 bp reads. Raw data were processed with SOAPnuke, discarding reads with adapters, uncalled bases, mean Phred below 15, or no exact constant-primer or identifier match. High-quality paired reads were merged with COPE v1.2.5, and unique nucleotide sequences were defined as clonotypes. Clonotypes were aligned to IMGT TRBV, TRBD and TRBJ reference segments using MiTCR v1.1. Analysis was restricted to V-J combinations with a frequency above 0.0001, which covered roughly 99% of repertoires. A TCS score was defined as the ratio of F50 (clonal expansion) to E x V (chaos), with BLOSUM62-based TCRdist applied between CDR3 peptides within each V-J. Welch's t-statistics and random forest reduced 514 V-J features to roughly 13, which were used in a naive Bayes classifier (R e1071). Sample size was not statistically predetermined, and investigators were not blinded to group allocation. The paper reports TCR Vbeta CDR3 sequencing of some 140 peripheral blood samples: approximately 41 ophthalmopathy, roughly 74 hyperthyroidism and approximately 17 progressor patients.

The chain uses TRBV30 and TRBJ1-1; no confident D gene assignment can be made. The specimen comprised peripheral blood mononuclear cells (PBMCs), sampled at new diagnosis, from a patient treated with antithyroid drugs. The receptor was derived from a young woman with Graves disease. Donor details come from another sample of the same person, matched by shared clones. The CDR3 in this case is CAWSAYMNTEAFF. The DNA reads TGTGCCTGGTCAGCCTACATGAACACTGAAGCTTTCTTT.